This T cell receptor (beta chain) was captured by sequencing in a study of Graves' ophthalmopathy and Graves' hyperthyroidism (dated by TCRdb to between 2018 and 2020). As for the study more broadly: Peripheral blood samples were taken at the time of initial diagnosis, before any treatment was given. The study used signatures of the TCR beta repertoire to tell Graves' ophthalmopathy apart from Graves' hyperthyroidism and to predict which patients would progress to ophthalmopathy. In total, over 130 blood samples were TCR-sequenced: approximately 42 ophthalmopathy, approximately 75 hyperthyroidism and approximately 17 hyperthyroidism-to-ophthalmopathy patients. A discovery set of 95 to 100 patients (under 45 ophthalmopathy, 55 to 65 stable hyperthyroidism) was enrolled to explore V-J signatures distinguishing ophthalmopathy from hyperthyroidism. An independent validation cohort was composed of around 19 hyperthyroidism patients and 17 patients who later progressed from hyperthyroidism to ophthalmopathy. In six or seven hyperthyroidism patients, the T-cell repertoires found in thyroid tissue were compared with those found in blood. After sampling, hyperthyroidism patients received methimazole starting at 30 mg daily, and ophthalmopathy patients received high-dose intravenous methylprednisolone. The 100 or so discovery patients were randomly divided into training and test sets at a 7:3 ratio.

V is reduced by 8 bases and J by 2 bases, leaving a spacing of 13 bases between them. From cysteine to phenylalanine, the CDR3 is 13 amino acids long. The only DNA kept is the CDR3, 39 bases in frame from the first base. As encoded in the germline V gene, CDR1 is SNHLY while CDR2 is FYNNEI. On this clonotype: Its antigen is still unknown. The input lacks base qualities; no much larger clone sits a single base away.

On the study overall, not on this receptor specifically: In validation, the model predicted ophthalmopathy progression with more than 70% sensitivity and around 72% specificity; some twelve predicted patients were CT-confirmed with GO in a median of 6.5 months. In cross-validation, the 13-signature model distinguished ophthalmopathy from stable hyperthyroidism with approximately 90% sensitivity and approximately 81% specificity, and in the test set the corresponding values were approximately 80% and 68%. Most expanded thyroid clonotypes with a frequency above 0.001 also appeared in blood, which suggests that blood repertoires may reflect the immune response in the thyroid. No statistical method was used to set the sample size in advance, and the investigators knew which group each participant was assigned to.

Patients with ophthalmopathy had moderately to severely active disease, with a Clinical Activity Score of 3 or more, a NOSPECS grade of 4 or more, and a disease duration of less than 3 months. Patients with other autoimmune diseases, uncontrolled infections, pregnancy or lactation were excluded. Diagnosis relied on clinical symptoms, serum thyroxine, TRAb, thyroid ultrasound and orbital computed tomography. Ficoll-Paque density gradient centrifugation was used to isolate PBMCs from around 9.1 ml of fresh peripheral blood. Total RNA was extracted using Trizol reagent, and RNA quality was checked on an Agilent 2100 Bioanalyzer. TCR beta CDR3 regions were amplified from RNA transcripts for repertoire sequencing. HTBI primers and the Qiagen OneStep RT-PCR kit were used in a first-round RT-PCR, which was followed by a second-round multiplex PCR, size selection and purification. Libraries were sequenced paired-end with 100 bp reads on an Illumina HiSeq2000. From the authors' description of their analysis: SOAPnuke was used to process the reads, throwing out any read that had adapters, had uncalled bases, had a mean Phred below 15, or lacked an exact constant-primer or identifier match. COPE v1.2.5 was used to merge high-quality paired reads. Each unique nucleotide sequence was defined as a clonotype, and clonotypes were aligned to IMGT TRB V, D and J references with MiTCR v1.1. Only V-J combinations with frequency above 0.0001 were analysed, covering about 99% of repertoires. A TCR clonal expansion and chaos score per V-J combination was defined as the ratio of F50 clonal expansion to chaos observed in the TCRdist matrix. Welch's t-statistics and random forest were used to narrow the features down to 13 V-J combinations, which were then fed into a naive Bayes classifier. The similarity between thyroid and blood repertoires was quantified using the Morisita-Horn index. The raw public reads went through TCRdb reprocessing: fastp at Q25, MiXCR clone calling, in-frame beta chains kept. Every entry covers one CDR3 protein and lists the most common genes and DNA from its rows. These V and J calls originate from TCRdb's pipeline instead of the authors' own analysis. The sample table holds 200,000 to 250,000 distinct CDR3 sequences, of which roughly 21% were seen once. About 46% of the sample comes from the top ten.

The receptor was isolated from a woman between 50 and 59 years old with Graves' ophthalmopathy. Donor details come from another sample of the same person, matched by shared clones. The sequence is built from TRBV2 and TRBJ2-7; TRBD1 is a possible D gene, resting on 7 matching bases. Sequenced: peripheral blood. This receptor carries the CDR3 CASGRDSTYEQYF. The sequenced DNA is TGTGCCAGCGGGCGGGACAGCACCTACGAGCAGTACTTC.